This is a list of T cell receptor beta chains from one sample in a study of T cell changes during pregnancy in multiple sclerosis. Assay: immunoSEQ multiplex PCR; the TCRdb copy retains only in-frame clones and omits some. Seen here are around 59,000 clones, more than 85% observed once, and the top ten hold 0.7% to 1%. Specimen: peripheral blood, collected in the first trimester of pregnancy. Source of these receptors: a female donor with multiple sclerosis, enrolled in a pregnancy study. Each CDR3 is given with its conserved first and last residue. Fields, in order: D gene, J gene, clone size, V gene, CDR3 protein, CDR3 DNA. A D gene is named only where the DNA matches it firmly. A clone size is listed for some rows: how often the clone was seen (once, few, many), or a class if it is expanded.

.	TRBJ2-5	.	TRBV4-3	CASSPRGWQETQYF	TGCGCCAGCAGCCCCCGAGGATGGCAGGAGACCCAGTACTTC
TRBD1	TRBJ1-1	.	TRBV5-1	CASSLATGRTEAFF	TGCGCCAGCAGCTTGGCGACAGGGAGGACTGAAGCTTTCTTT
.	TRBJ1-6	.	TRBV14	CASSQEKGPYNSPLHF	TGTGCCAGCAGCCAAGAAAAGGGGCCTTATAATTCACCCCTCCACTTT
.	TRBJ1-2	once	TRBV4-3	CASSQGTGLDGYTF	TGCGCCAGCAGCCAAGGTACAGGGTTGGATGGCTACACCTTC
TRBD1	TRBJ1-2	.	TRBV7-2	CASSGPGQSYGYTF	TGTGCCAGCAGCGGACCGGGACAGAGCTATGGCTACACCTTC
TRBD2	TRBJ2-7	.	TRBV27	CASSMVGLAGGHEQYF	TGTGCCAGCAGTATGGTTGGGCTAGCGGGGGGCCACGAGCAGTACTTC
TRBD1	TRBJ1-1	.	TRBV7-3	CASSALQGPLNTEAFF	TGTGCCAGCAGCGCCCTACAGGGGCCCCTGAACACTGAAGCTTTCTTT
TRBD2	TRBJ2-2	.	TRBV7-3	CASSLLPSGGLTGELFF	TGTGCCAGCAGCTTACTCCCTAGCGGGGGCCTCACCGGGGAGCTGTTTTTT
.	TRBJ1-1	.	TRBV4-1	CASSHQGTNTEAFF	TGCGCCAGCAGCCACCAGGGGACCAACACTGAAGCTTTCTTT
.	TRBJ1-2	.	TRBV10-3	CAIKVEGGNYGYTF	TGTGCCATCAAGGTGGAAGGGGGAAACTATGGCTACACCTTC
TRBD2	TRBJ2-2	.	TRBV4-1	CASSQESAGKNTGELFF	TGCGCCAGCAGCCAAGAGTCAGCGGGAAAGAACACCGGGGAGCTGTTTTTT
.	TRBJ1-1	.	TRBV15	CATSRVYGSLDTEAFF	TGTGCCACCAGCAGAGTCTACGGGTCGTTGGACACTGAAGCTTTCTTT
TRBD2	TRBJ2-6	.	TRBV9	CASARRGETSSGANVLTF	TGTGCCAGCGCCCGGCGGGGGGAGACTAGCTCTGGGGCCAACGTCCTGACTTTC
.	TRBJ2-7	.	TRBV6-4	CASSDSMVGQWTYEQYF	TGTGCCAGCAGTGACTCGATGGTTGGACAGTGGACCTACGAGCAGTACTTC
.	TRBJ1-1	.	TRBV18	CASSPSLGGTEAFF	TGTGCCAGCTCACCCTCGTTAGGGGGCACTGAAGCTTTCTTT
.	TRBJ1-3	.	TRBV6-5	CASSYPGGNTIYF	TGTGCCAGCAGTTACCCAGGGGGAAACACCATATATTTT
TRBD1	TRBJ1-4	.	TRBV7-2	CASSLTGTGNEKLFF	TGTGCCAGCAGCCTAACCGGGACAGGGAATGAAAAACTGTTTTTT
.	TRBJ2-7	.	TRBV6-1	CASSGRQSYEQYF	TGTGCCAGCAGTGGCAGACAGTCCTACGAGCAGTACTTC
.	TRBJ2-5	.	TRBV4-2	CASSQDRRGETQYF	TGTGCCAGCAGCCAAGATCGGCGAGGCGAGACCCAGTACTTC
.	TRBJ1-5	.	TRBV27	CASSSAGGGNQPQHF	TGTGCCAGCAGTTCCGCGGGAGGTGGCAATCAGCCCCAGCATTTT
.	TRBJ2-1	.	TRBV27	CASKVFGGDEQFF	TGTGCCAGCAAGGTGTTTGGGGGCGATGAGCAGTTCTTC
.	TRBJ1-2	.	TRBV10-1	CASSERNRRNYGYTF	TGCGCCAGCAGTGAAAGGAACAGAAGAAACTATGGCTACACCTTC
TRBD2	TRBJ2-3	.	TRBV7-2	CASSSGLAGGPEAQYF	TGTGCCAGCAGCTCTGGACTAGCGGGGGGCCCCGAAGCGCAGTATTTT
TRBD1	TRBJ2-5	.	TRBV4-1	CASSQPGQAGTQYF	TGCGCCAGCAGCCAGCCGGGACAGGCGGGGACCCAGTACTTC
TRBD1	TRBJ1-4	once	TRBV4-3	CASSPTGQVNEKLFF	TGCGCCAGCAGCCCCACCGGACAGGTTAATGAAAAACTGTTTTTT
TRBD1	TRBJ1-2	once	TRBV10-3	CATSGTGISGYTF	TGTGCCACTTCCGGGACAGGTATTAGCGGCTACACCTTC
.	TRBJ2-3	.	TRBV21-1	CASTPPGDRADTQYF	TGTGCCAGCACCCCTCCGGGGGACAGGGCCGATACGCAGTATTTT
.	TRBJ2-3	.	TRBV15	CATSRRARSDTQYF	TGTGCCACCAGCAGAAGAGCCAGGTCAGATACGCAGTATTTT
TRBD2	TRBJ2-5	.	TRBV7-8	CASRDRTSESGTQYF	TGTGCCAGCAGGGACCGGACTAGCGAATCCGGGACCCAGTACTTC
.	TRBJ1-3	.	TRBV15	CATSYEIGNTIYF	TGTGCCACCAGCTATGAGATTGGAAACACCATATATTTT
TRBD1	TRBJ1-5	few	TRBV5-8	CASSTWTGPQHF	TGTGCCAGCAGCACCTGGACAGGGCCCCAGCATTTT
TRBD2	TRBJ2-1	once	TRBV7-3	CASSPTSGGADWQFF	TGTGCCAGCAGCCCAACTAGCGGGGGAGCAGATTGGCAGTTCTTC
TRBD1	TRBJ1-2	.	TRBV7-2	CASSLWTGGNYGYTF	TGTGCCAGCAGCTTATGGACAGGGGGTAACTATGGCTACACCTTC
.	TRBJ2-7	.	TRBV19	CASSRRNPGTLLDEQYF	TGTGCCAGTAGTCGACGCAACCCCGGGACACTTTTGGACGAGCAGTACTTC
.	TRBJ2-7	.	TRBV10-3	CAISPGWGVPYEQYF	TGTGCCATCAGCCCCGGGTGGGGGGTGCCCTACGAGCAGTACTTC
TRBD1	TRBJ2-1	.	TRBV18	CASSPRQGGKADEQFF	TGTGCCAGCTCACCGCGACAGGGGGGGAAGGCGGATGAGCAGTTCTTC
.	TRBJ2-2	.	TRBV6-5	CASSYGLTGELFF	TGTGCCAGCAGTTACGGGCTCACCGGGGAGCTGTTTTTT
.	TRBJ1-1	.	TRBV29-1	CSVEDPRGMNTEAFF	TGCAGCGTTGAAGACCCTAGAGGCATGAACACTGAAGCTTTCTTT
.	TRBJ2-1	once	TRBV7-3	CASSTTVDNEQFF	TGTGCCAGCAGCACGACTGTCGACAATGAGCAGTTCTTC
.	TRBJ1-3	.	TRBV6-5	CASSNMRGNTIYF	TGTGCCAGCAGCAACATGAGGGGAAACACCATATATTTT
.	TRBJ1-1	.	TRBV4-1	CASSQDLGVGTEAFF	TGCGCCAGCAGCCAAGACCTGGGAGTCGGCACTGAAGCTTTCTTT
.	TRBJ1-1	.	TRBV5-4	CASSLGGTFLNTEAFF	TGTGCCAGCAGCTTGGGGGGGACATTTCTGAACACTGAAGCTTTCTTT
.	TRBJ2-5	.	TRBV19	CASRGRGVETQYF	TGTGCCAGTAGAGGCAGGGGCGTTGAGACCCAGTACTTC
TRBD2	TRBJ2-5	.	TRBV7-9	CASSTTSGGGETQYF	TGTGCCAGCAGCACTACTAGCGGGGGAGGGGAGACCCAGTACTTC
.	TRBJ1-6	.	TRBV27	CASSSNSPLHF	TGTGCCAGCAGCTCTAATTCACCCCTCCACTTT
TRBD1	TRBJ2-1	.	TRBV11-2	CASSFGAGGINEQFF	TGTGCCAGCAGCTTTGGGGCAGGGGGAATCAATGAGCAGTTCTTC
.	TRBJ1-6	.	TRBV5-5	CASSLEAPTPVPLHF	TGTGCCAGCAGCTTGGAAGCACCCACTCCGGTGCCCCTCCACTTT
.	TRBJ2-1	.	TRBV9	CASSVEPSLRNEQFF	TGTGCCAGCAGCGTAGAGCCTAGTTTGCGGAATGAGCAGTTCTTC
TRBD2	TRBJ2-6	.	TRBV7-2	CASSPPGGAGANVLTF	TGTGCCAGCAGCCCACCCGGGGGGGCTGGGGCCAACGTCCTGACTTTC
.	TRBJ1-4	.	TRBV4-3	CASRDIAEEKLFF	TGCGCCAGCAGAGACATCGCCGAAGAAAAACTGTTTTTT
TRBD1	TRBJ1-1	.	TRBV19	CASRPEFDRVAEAFF	TGTGCCAGTAGGCCGGAATTCGACAGGGTCGCTGAAGCTTTCTTT
TRBD1	TRBJ1-6	.	TRBV5-8	CASSLEWTGGQNSPLHF	TGTGCCAGCAGCTTGGAATGGACAGGGGGTCAAAATTCACCCCTCCACTTT
TRBD1	TRBJ1-5	.	TRBV7-9	CASSLGTGQPQHF	TGTGCCAGCAGCTTAGGGACAGGCCAGCCCCAGCATTTT
.	TRBJ1-1	.	TRBV6-5	CASSYSPQLNTEAFF	TGTGCCAGCAGTTACTCACCCCAGTTGAACACTGAAGCTTTCTTT